This T cell receptor (beta chain) was recovered during a study of blood T cell repertoires in COVID-19. Study-wide context: The study drew acute and convalescent COVID-19 samples from the United States, Italy and Spain. The analysed material was cDNA or gDNA that came from T cells, B-cell-depleted T cells, or PBMCs.

Per germline, CDR1 SGHNT and CDR2 YYREEE (reference sequence). There are 18 residues in the CDR3. The J segment lost 4 bases and the V segment lost 0 bases, leaving 14 bases of the junction unmatched. The Seattle patients joined while their infection was active and were tracked longitudinally afterward. Profiling relied on immunoSEQ multiplex PCR, and the TCRdb table lists in-frame clones only, not all of them. Seen here are roughly 24,000 clones, 70% to 90% observed once, and the top ten hold 27%. This clone was seen a few times. This chain connects TRBV5-4 to TRBJ1-2; the match to TRBD1 covers 8 bases. This TCR derives from a man in his sixties or seventies with COVID-19, enrolled during active disease. The sequenced material came from peripheral blood. DNA for the CDR3: TGTGCCAGCAGCTTGGTCCATCAGGGGGCTAAGGAAGGCTATGGCTACACCTTC. Its translation: CASSLVHQGAKEGYGYTF.